One sample yielded the 13 T cell receptor beta chains listed below, sequenced in a study of OX40 agonist ivuxolimab in advanced cancers. The protocol was immunoSEQ multiplex PCR, while the TCRdb copy is restricted to in-frame clones and leaves out a portion. The sample carries 94,000 or so clones, around four fifths recorded once. The source material was CD4+ or CD8+ T cells sorted from blood, sampled in a trial of the OX40 agonist ivuxolimab. Receptors originate from an adult with an advanced solid tumor such as melanoma, head and neck, liver or kidney cancer.

This clone was counted a single time. The chain couples TRBV7-9 to TRBJ2-7; 7 bases match TRBD1. The CDR3 consists of 15 residues. CDR1 and CDR2 (germline): SEHNR, FQNEAQ (reference sequence). V gave up 5 bases and J gave up 2 bases; unmatched junction bases: 9. The CDR3 DNA reads as TGTGCCAGCAGCCCGCCCGGGACAGCCCCCTACGAGCAGTACTTC. Translated, it gives CASSPPGTAPYEQYF.

The J gene is TRBJ1-5, the V gene TRBV6-6, with 10 positions matching TRBD1. The V segment lost 7 bases and the J segment 1 base; nucleotides outside the gene matches: 7. The CDR3 has 16 amino acids. Germline CDR1 is MNHNY and CDR2 is SVGAGI (reference sequence). The chain's CDR3 is CASNSLGQGSNQPQHF. The CDR3 coding sequence is TGTGCCAGCAATTCCTTGGGACAGGGGAGCAATCAGCCCCAGCATTTT.

The rearrangement uses TRBV11-1 and TRBJ2-2; no firm D call. Germline CDR1 reads SGHAT; CDR2 reads FQDESV (reference sequence). The germline V and J ends were trimmed by 1 base and 2 bases, with 5 bases remaining between them. There are 14 residues in the CDR3. The CDR3 reads CASSLDRNTGELFF. The CDR3 coding sequence is TGTGCCAGCAGCTTAGACAGAAACACCGGGGAGCTGTTTTTT.

This chain connects TRBV11-1 to TRBJ1-4, with 8 nucleotides matching TRBD1. CDR1 SGHAT and CDR2 FQDESV come from the germline V gene (reference sequence). The CDR3 totals 15 residues. J gave up 7 bases and V 5 bases, and 9 bases lay outside the gene matches. The CDR3, as DNA: TGTGCCAGCAGCCTTCTGACAGGGGCGCGTGAAAAACTGTTTTTT. It is translated as CASSLLTGAREKLFF.

This sequence joins TRBV7-8 and TRBJ1-1; D not certain. Germline CDR1 reads SGHVS; CDR2 reads FQNEAQ. V dropped 1 base and J dropped 3 bases, with 3 bases sitting between them. There are 12 residues in the CDR3. The CDR3 DNA follows: TGTGCCAGCAGCTTAGAATACACTGAAGCTTTCTTT. The encoded protein is CASSLEYTEAFF. The full variable domain, its missing parts supplied by reference TRBV7-8 and TRBJ1-1, is GAGVSQSPRYKVAKRGQDVALRCDPISGHVSLFWYQQALGQGPEFLTYFQNEAQLDKSGLPSDRFFAERPEGSVSTLKIQRTQQEDSAVYLCASSLEYTEAFFGQGTRLTVV.

The chain employs TRBV10-3 and TRBJ2-1; 8 positions match TRBD2. CDR3 length: 17 amino acids. Germline CDR1 is ENHRY and CDR2 is SYGVKD. With 7 bases clipped from V and 0 bases from J, the junction kept 11 bases outside the gene matches. Here the CDR3 DNA reads TGTGCCATCAAGGCAGGGGAGGCGGGGGGCTCCTACAATGAGCAGTTCTTC. Residues: CAIKAGEAGGSYNEQFF.

The rearrangement uses TRBV6-1 and TRBJ1-2; 7 nucleotides agree with TRBD1. Trimming at V came to 4 bases and at J to 2 bases, leaving 10 bases not matched to a gene. CDR1 is MNHNS, CDR2 SASEGT, per germline. The CDR3 covers 16 residues. CDR3 nucleotide sequence: TGTGCCAGCAGTGCCCGACAGGGTGCAGGGAACTATGGCTACACCTTC. Its translation: CASSARQGAGNYGYTF.

This chain links TRBV5-6 with TRBJ1-1; D remains ambiguous. This CDR3 region has 15 residues. Between the trimmed V and J ends, which lost 4 bases and 3 bases, there was a span of 16 bases. CDR1 SGHDT and CDR2 YYEEEE come from the germline V gene. CDR3 loop: CASSPGRGFDTEAFF. The CDR3 bases are TGTGCCAGCAGCCCCGGACGAGGGTTTGACACTGAAGCTTTCTTT.

DNA for the CDR3: TGTGCCAGCAGCGTAGAACAGGGTACAAAAGCTTTCTTT. It yields the protein CASSVEQGTKAFF. The V call is TRBV9, the J call TRBJ1-1; the D gene is possibly TRBD1 (6 bases). The CDR3 extends over 13 amino acids. CDR1 is SGDLS and CDR2 is YYNGEE in the germline V gene. Trimming removed 0 bases from V and 9 bases from J, with 12 bases in between.

CDR3 nucleotides: TGTGCTAGTGGTCCAGGACAGGGGAGTTTTGAAGAGACCCAGTACTTC. This encodes CASGPGQGSFEETQYF. The chain couples TRBV12-5 to TRBJ2-5; 9 bases align to TRBD1. V was pared by 5 bases and J by 3 bases, with 10 bases of the junction left unmatched. The germline CDR1 and CDR2 sequences are LGHNT and FRNRAP. The CDR3 length is 16 residues.

The CDR3 DNA reads as TGTGCCAGCAGTTTGTACCAAACAATGGAGCCCCAGCATTTT. This encodes CASSLYQTMEPQHF. The chain recombines TRBV28 with TRBJ1-5; D uncertain. Deletions cut 3 bases from V and 8 bases from J, with 14 bases between. The germline gives CDR1 MDHEN, CDR2 SYDVKM. This CDR3 has 14 amino acids.

V gene TRBV28 combines with J gene TRBJ2-2; 9 bases map to TRBD1. Trimming took 3 bases from V and 3 from J; bases not matched to a gene: 11. The CDR3 loop spans 18 amino acids. Germline V gives CDR1 MDHEN, CDR2 SYDVKM. CDR3 in DNA: TGTGCCAGCAGTTTTTTTGGGGTGGGGACAGGGTACACCGGGGAGCTGTTTTTT. Its protein product is CASSFFGVGTGYTGELFF.

The chain carries TRBV19 and TRBJ2-5; 8 nucleotides line up with TRBD1. This CDR3 comprises 14 residues. Germline trimming cut 6 bases from V and 5 bases from J; bases unmatched to any gene: 8. Germline lookup yields CDR1 LNHDA and CDR2 SQIVND (reference sequence). CDR3 bases: TGTGCCAGTAGACCGACAGGGGCACTGGAGACCCAGTACTTC. It codes for CASRPTGALETQYF.